These T cell receptor beta chains were read from a single sample in a study of T cell changes during pregnancy in multiple sclerosis. Method: immunoSEQ multiplex PCR; TCRdb's copy keeps in-frame clones and lacks some. This sample carries roughly 56,000 clones, over 75% of them seen once, and the ten largest clones take over 1.5%. Specimen: peripheral blood, collected in the first trimester of pregnancy. These receptor sequences come from a female donor with multiple sclerosis, enrolled in a pregnancy study. Both conserved end residues are part of each CDR3. The D gene is left open where the match is weak. Size values are once, few and many counts, or a class for expanded clones, and some rows have none.

V,J,size,D,DNA,CDR3
TRBV18,TRBJ2-3,NA,NA,TGTGCCAGCTCACCAAAAACTAGCACAGATACGCAGTATTTT,CASSPKTSTDTQYF
TRBV28,TRBJ1-4,NA,TRBD1,TGTGCCAGCAGTTCCAGGGGGGTAAAACTGTTTTTT,CASSSRGVKLFF
TRBV28,TRBJ2-1,NA,NA,TGTGCCAGCAGTCCAAGCGGAAAGAGCTCCTACAATGAGCAGTTCTTC,CASSPSGKSSYNEQFF
TRBV25-1,TRBJ2-1,NA,NA,TGTGCCAGCAGTAGGGGACTCCTCAACAATGAGCAGTTCTTC,CASSRGLLNNEQFF
TRBV28,TRBJ2-5,once,NA,TGTGCCAGCAGTTTAACACCTACAGGGAGTTCAGGGACCCAGTACTTC,CASSLTPTGSSGTQYF
TRBV27,TRBJ2-1,NA,TRBD2,TGTGCCAGCGGTTTTACAGCCGGGACTAGCCGTAGTGAGCAGTTCTTC,CASGFTAGTSRSEQFF
TRBV11-2,TRBJ1-5,NA,TRBD1,TGTGCCAGCAGCGGGACAGCTGTTAATCAGCCCCAGCATTTT,CASSGTAVNQPQHF
TRBV5-1,TRBJ2-3,NA,NA,TGCGCCAGCAGCTTGGGGGACACTTACACAGATACGCAGTATTTT,CASSLGDTYTDTQYF
TRBV29-1,TRBJ2-5,NA,NA,TGCAGCGTTGAAGATCGTAGGCTTATCGGGGATTTGGTGGCAAGAGAGACCCAGTACTTC,CSVEDRRLIGDLVARETQYF
TRBV10-2,TRBJ1-1,NA,TRBD1,TGCGCCAGCATTGAGACAGGGGCCAACACTGAAGCTTTCTTT,CASIETGANTEAFF
TRBV5-1,TRBJ1-5,NA,NA,TGCGCCAGCAGCTTCCCGGGGAGGGGTGATCAGCCCCAGCATTTT,CASSFPGRGDQPQHF
TRBV5-5,TRBJ1-1,NA,NA,TGTGCCAGCAGCTTGGGGCCGGGGGAGGTGAACACTGAAGCTTTCTTT,CASSLGPGEVNTEAFF
TRBV6-1,TRBJ1-2,NA,TRBD1,TGTGCCACCAGAACAGGGGGCTACGGCTACACCTTC,CATRTGGYGYTF
TRBV7-2,TRBJ2-7,NA,NA,TGTGCCAGCAGCTTAGTCGGGGAGCAGTACTTC,CASSLVGEQYF
TRBV19,TRBJ2-7,NA,TRBD1,TGTGCCAGTAGTATAGCCGGGACAGGAGCCTACGAGCAGTACTTC,CASSIAGTGAYEQYF
TRBV5-1,TRBJ1-2,NA,NA,TGCGCCAGCAGCTCTACCGGGACACTCTATGGCTACACCTTC,CASSSTGTLYGYTF
TRBV30,TRBJ1-3,NA,NA,TGTGCCTGGAGTGTACGCGGGGGAAACACCATATATTTT,CAWSVRGGNTIYF
TRBV6-5,TRBJ1-3,NA,NA,TGTGCCAGCAGTTACTCGGCAGGCTCTGGAAACACCATATATTTT,CASSYSAGSGNTIYF
TRBV2,TRBJ2-2,NA,TRBD2,TGTGCCAGCATACTAGCGGTAACCACCGGGGAGCTGTTTTTT,CASILAVTTGELFF